Following are 9 T cell receptor beta chains from one sample sequenced in a study of OX40 agonist ivuxolimab in advanced cancers. Assay used: immunoSEQ multiplex PCR; TCRdb lists only in-frame clones, some missing. The repertoire consists of over 25,000 clones, with roughly 80% occurring once and the leading ten covering roughly a fifth. The starting material was CD4+ or CD8+ T cells sorted from blood, obtained in a trial of the OX40 agonist ivuxolimab. These receptors all stem from an adult with an advanced solid tumor such as melanoma, head and neck, liver or kidney cancer.

The chain links TRBV27 to TRBJ2-7; 9 bases align to TRBD1. The CDR3 is 15 residues long. The V gene's germline CDR1 is MNHEY and CDR2 SMNVEV (reference sequence). The J segment lost 4 bases and the V segment lost 6 bases, leaving 10 bases of the junction unmatched. CDR3 sequence: CASSIIGTGSYEQYF. The CDR3 DNA follows: TGTGCCAGCAGCATAATAGGGACAGGGAGTTACGAGCAGTACTTC.

This clone was detected only once. The chain has TRBV25-1 and TRBJ2-7, with 7 bases aligning to TRBD1. This CDR3 comprises 15 residues. Germline V lookup: CDR1 MGHDK, CDR2 SYGVNS. V lost 2 bases and J lost 3; bases outside the gene matches: 7. The CDR3 DNA is TGTGCCAGCAGTGAAGGGTTCGGGACAGACTACGAGCAGTACTTC. It specifies CASSEGFGTDYEQYF.

The chain is built from TRBV4-3 and TRBJ2-3; D is perhaps TRBD1 (6 bases). Germline loops: CDR1 LGHNA, CDR2 YSLEER. The CDR3 length is 16 residues. Deletions cut 3 bases from V and 11 bases from J, with 24 bases between. The DNA of the CDR3 is TGCGCCAGCAGCCAGGATCGCTTACCGGGACAAGTGAGGCAGTATTTT. It translates to CASSQDRLPGQVRQYF.

The V gene is TRBV29-1, the J gene TRBJ2-1, with 8 bases matching TRBD2. The junction had 11 bases not matched to a gene; V was cut back by 3 bases and J by 7 bases. CDR3 length equals 15 residues. Germline lookup yields CDR1 SQVTM and CDR2 ANQGSEA. CDR3 protein: CSVDRYGRGENEQFF. The CDR3 bases are TGCAGCGTTGATAGGTACGGGCGGGGGGAGAATGAGCAGTTCTTC.

This chain connects TRBV5-1 to TRBJ2-3; 10 bases map to TRBD2. Germline CDR1 SGHRS, CDR2 YFSETQ. The CDR3 covers 17 residues. Unmatched junction bases numbered 5, after V lost 0 bases and J lost 1 base. Here the CDR3 reads CASSLGGLAGGTDTQYF. The CDR3, as DNA: TGCGCCAGCAGCTTGGGGGGGCTAGCGGGAGGCACAGATACGCAGTATTTT.

The chain has TRBV28 and TRBJ2-6; 7 nucleotides match TRBD2. CDR1 is MDHEN and CDR2 is SYDVKM in the germline V gene. The CDR3 has 17 residues. The V gene end was trimmed by 5 bases and the J gene end by 0 bases; junction bases not matched to a gene: 7. CDR3 nucleotide sequence: TGTGCCAGCAGTCGAGCGGGACGGATCTCTGGGGCCAACGTCCTGACTTTC. It is translated as CASSRAGRISGANVLTF. The entire variable domain, with the rest obtained from reference TRBV28 and TRBJ2-6, is as follows: DVKVTQSSRYLVKRTGEKVFLECVQDMDHENMFWYRQDPGLGLRLIYFSYDVKMKEKGDIPEGYSVSREKKERFSLILESASTNQTSMYLCASSRAGRISGANVLTFGAGSRLTVL.

The genes are TRBV27 and TRBJ2-7; tentative D call: TRBD1 (6 bases). V was cut by 4 bases and J by 2 bases, with 12 bases left in between. Germline V gene data show CDR1 as MNHEY and CDR2 as SMNVEV (reference sequence). This CDR3 spans 14 amino acids. CDR3 loop: CASSSLRTAYEQYF. The CDR3 DNA reads as TGTGCCAGCAGTTCCCTCCGGACAGCCTACGAGCAGTACTTC.

V and J are TRBV6-1 and TRBJ1-2; perhaps TRBD1 as D (5 bases). The CDR3 extends over 16 amino acids. The V gene's germline CDR1 is MNHNS and CDR2 SASEGT. V gave up 0 bases and J gave up 4 bases, with 15 bases separating them. DNA of the CDR3: TGTGCCAGCAGTGAAGCGGGAGGGACGCCTAGCTATGGCTACACCTTC. Protein product: CASSEAGGTPSYGYTF.

This chain joins TRBV14 and TRBJ1-5, with D hard to call. Germline values: CDR1 SGHDN, CDR2 FVKESK. The V gene lost 4 bases and the J gene lost 6 bases, with 10 bases spanning the gap. The CDR3 covers 13 residues. CDR3 sequence: CASSLSPRQPQHF. DNA of the CDR3: TGTGCCAGCAGCCTAAGCCCGCGTCAGCCCCAGCATTTT.